These 26 T cell receptor beta chains originate from one sample sequenced in a study of T-cell reconstitution after alpha-beta-depleted transplantation in children. Construction of the TCRbeta library involved unique molecular identifiers. TCRdb re-analysed the PCR reads in MiXCR, keeping a single row per CDR3 protein. The data contain approximately 250,000 distinct CDR3 sequences, 9.7% of them singletons. Source: PBMCs from the stem cell graft donor, taken from the stem cell graft. The receptor source for this set is a human donor who donated a stem cell graft to a child with SCID.

This clonotype was detected many times. The chain employs TRBV5-1 and TRBJ1-6; weak D call: TRBD1 (5 bases). The length of the CDR3 is 13 residues. CDR1 is SGHRS and CDR2 is YFSETQ in the germline V gene. V was cut by 5 bases and J by 8 bases, with 11 bases left in between. CDR3 coding DNA: TGCGCCAGCAGGGAAAGGGGAGATTCACCCCTCCACTTT. This sequence encodes CASRERGDSPLHF.

This clonotype was observed a few times. J is TRBJ2-5 and V is TRBV12-3 or TRBV12-4; D remains unclear. Trimming pared 5 bases from V and 2 bases from J, leaving 12 bases between. The CDR3 covers 14 residues. The CDR3 reads CASSTRATQETQYF. DNA for the CDR3: TGTGCCAGCAGTACCCGGGCTACGCAAGAGACCCAGTACTTC.

In the case of this clonotype: Given a much more abundant clone one base away, this may be a read error. The chain recombines TRBV20-1 with TRBJ2-1; 10 nucleotides match TRBD2. Germline V lookup: CDR1 DFQATT, CDR2 SNEGSKA (reference sequence). The CDR3 sequence is 15 residues long. CDR3 sequence: CCAPALAGTYNEQFF. CDR3 in DNA: TGCTGTGCTCCCGCACTAGCGGGGACCTACAATGAGCAGTTCTTC.

This clonotype was seen ten or more times. The chain couples TRBV6-1 to TRBJ1-1, with unresolved D. The CDR3 is 13 residues long. Germline loops: CDR1 MNHNS, CDR2 SASEGT. The V end lost 6 bases, the J end lost 5 bases, and 13 bases lay between the germline ends. CDR3 sequence (DNA): TGTGCCAGCAGCCGCGGGGTGGGGACTGAAGCTTTCTTT. This sequence encodes CASSRGVGTEAFF.

This clonotype has a count of ten or more. CDR3 nucleotide sequence: TGCGCCAGCAGCTTGGAGACAGATTTGTGGCGGGAGCAGTTCTTC. Protein: CASSLETDLWREQFF. The chain has TRBV5-1 and TRBJ2-1, with a tentative D call TRBD1 (5 bases). V lost 0 bases and J lost 10, with 17 bases in between. This CDR3 contains 15 residues. Germline CDR1 and CDR2: SGHRS and YFSETQ.

Ten or more counts support this clonotype. CDR3 residues: CASSGSGQETQYF. The CDR3 nucleotides read TGCGCCAGCAGCGGCAGTGGACAAGAGACCCAGTACTTC. V gene TRBV5-1 combines with J gene TRBJ2-5; D ambiguous. Germline CDR1 SGHRS, CDR2 YFSETQ. This CDR3 comprises 13 residues. Between the trimmed V and J ends, which lost 4 bases and 2 bases, there was a span of 9 bases.

This clonotype was detected ten times or more. The J gene is TRBJ2-5, the V gene TRBV2, with a tentative D call TRBD2 (6 bases). The germline V and J ends were trimmed by 4 bases and 5 bases, with 17 bases remaining between them. Germline assignment: CDR1 SNHLY and CDR2 FYNNEI. This CDR3 has 15 residues. The DNA of the CDR3 is TGTGCCAGCAGTGTAACTAGCAGTATGGTGGAGACCCAGTACTTC. This codes for CASSVTSSMVETQYF. Full variable domain (rest looked up from reference TRBV2 and TRBJ2-5): EPEVTQTPSHQVTQMGQEVILRCVPISNHLYFYWYRQILGQKVEFLVSFYNNEISEKSEIFDDQFSVERPDGSNFTLKIRSTKLEDSAMYFCASSVTSSMVETQYFGPGTRLLVL.

The rearrangement joins TRBV7-2 to TRBJ1-3; D call uncertain. The V gene's germline CDR1 is SGHTA and CDR2 FQGNSA. Trimming shortened V by 3 bases and J by 7 bases, and 13 bases separated the two germline ends. This CDR3 is 14 amino acids long. The CDR3 DNA reads as TGTGCCAGCAGCTTGGCGGACGGGGTGAACACCATATATTTT. It translates to CASSLADGVNTIYF.

This clonotype was seen repeatedly, ten times or more. The rearrangement joins TRBV9 to TRBJ2-1; 9 bases are shared with TRBD1. Germline V gene lookup returns CDR1 SGDLS and CDR2 YYNGEE. This CDR3 is 15 amino acids long. V lost 0 bases to trimming and J lost 8 bases; unmatched junction nucleotides: 6. The CDR3 nucleotides are TGTGCCAGCAGCGTAGGGGACAGGGTACTCGATGAGCAGTTCTTC. It codes for CASSVGDRVLDEQFF.

In its sample, this clonotype was seen many times. This CDR3 is CASTLNTEAFF. The CDR3 DNA reads as TGTGCCAGCACTTTGAACACTGAAGCTTTCTTT. The chain recombines TRBV2 with TRBJ1-1; D is uncertain. Trimming removed 7 bases at V and 0 bases at J, with 3 bases between. This CDR3 spans 11 amino acids. From germline, CDR1 is SNHLY and CDR2 FYNNEI.

In its sample, this clonotype was seen many times. The chain combines TRBV9 with TRBJ1-1; 7 bases are a match to TRBD1. Germline lookup yields CDR1 SGDLS and CDR2 YYNGEE. The CDR3 sequence is 15 residues long. The J segment lost 3 bases and the V segment lost 6 bases, leaving 11 bases of the junction unmatched. This CDR3 is CASTTGEGRDTEAFF. As DNA, the CDR3 is TGTGCCAGCACCACAGGGGAGGGACGCGACACTGAAGCTTTCTTT.

The rearrangement joins TRBV7-6 to TRBJ2-5; unclear D gene. The CDR3 contains 13 residues. CDR1 SGHVS and CDR2 FNYEAQ come from the germline V gene. The V and J ends lost 0 bases and 5 bases respectively, with 7 bases between them. In nucleotides, the CDR3 is TGTGCCAGCAGCTTAGCAATATCGGAGACCCAGTACTTC. The encoded protein is CASSLAISETQYF.

This clonotype has ten or more counts. The chain recombines TRBV5-1 with TRBJ1-1, with no clear D. The V end was cut by 4 bases, the J end by 6 bases, with 13 bases between. Germline V gives CDR1 SGHRS, CDR2 YFSETQ. This CDR3 comprises 13 residues. DNA of the CDR3: TGCGCCAGCAGCCCCCCAGACCGGCCTGAAGCTTTCTTT. Translation: CASSPPDRPEAFF.

This chain uses TRBV5-1 with TRBJ1-1, with D perhaps matching TRBD1 (5 bases). CDR1 SGHRS and CDR2 YFSETQ come from the germline V gene. V was cut by 3 bases and J by 1 base, with 10 bases left in between. This CDR3 has 14 amino acids. The CDR3 loop is CASSSQGPNTEAFF. CDR3 DNA sequence: TGCGCCAGCAGCTCGCAGGGACCGAACACTGAAGCTTTCTTT.

This clonotype was observed at least ten times. This chain joins TRBV12-3 or TRBV12-4 and TRBJ1-2, with D perhaps TRBD1 (6 bases). Deletions cut 6 bases from V and 8 bases from J, with 16 bases between. The CDR3 runs 13 residues. The chain's CDR3 is CASSQQGLGGYTF. The CDR3 DNA follows: TGTGCCAGCAGCCAACAGGGTCTCGGGGGCTACACCTTC.

This clonotype was picked up many times. V gene TRBV20-1 combines with J gene TRBJ2-3; D is ambiguous. The CDR3 is 14 amino acids. Between the trimmed V and J ends, which lost 5 bases and 0 bases, there was a span of 12 bases. CDR1 is DFQATT and CDR2 is SNEGSKA in the germline V gene (reference sequence). The CDR3 nucleotides read TGCAGTGCTGGCAACAGCGAAAGCACAGATACGCAGTATTTT. Encoded protein: CSAGNSESTDTQYF.

Comment on this clonotype: At one of its ends the junction is not consistent with the germline gene, which may arise from a read error. The rearrangement links TRBV4-2 to TRBJ2-5, with 9 bases lining up with TRBD1. The CDR3 is 13 residues long. Germline-derived CDR1 and CDR2 are LGHNA and YNFKEQ. The CDR3 nucleotides are TGTGCCAGCAACCAAGGGACAGGGGAGACCCAGTACTTC. Translating gives CASNQGTGETQYF.

This clonotype has at least ten counts. The chain is built from TRBV18 and TRBJ1-5; a weak D match, TRBD1 (6 bases). Deletions cut 1 base from V and 3 bases from J, with 7 bases between. The germline V gene encodes CDR1 KGHSH and CDR2 LQKENI. The CDR3 is 14 amino acids. The CDR3 spells CASSPRTDNQPQHF. For the CDR3, the DNA is TGTGCCAGCTCACCACGGACAGACAATCAGCCCCAGCATTTT.

This clonotype was seen many times. The CDR3 DNA follows: TGTGCCAGCAGCCCCCACCGGGACAGGGGGCGGACCGGGGAGCTGTTTTTT. Amino acid sequence: CASSPHRDRGRTGELFF. V gene TRBV7-7 combines with J gene TRBJ2-2; TRBD1 matches 12 bases. Germline CDR1 and CDR2: SSHAT and FNYEAQ (reference sequence). V lost 5 bases to trimming and J lost 5 bases; unmatched junction nucleotides: 9. The CDR3 is made up of 17 amino acids.

This clonotype showed up many times. The chain carries TRBV18 and TRBJ1-1; D is unresolved. Germline V gives CDR1 KGHSH, CDR2 LQKENI. This CDR3 is built from 15 residues. Trimming cost V 3 bases and J 7 bases, with 18 bases left between them. CDR3 amino acids: CASSPGIVPAIEAFF. As DNA, the CDR3 is TGTGCCAGCTCACCCGGTATAGTTCCGGCTATTGAAGCTTTCTTT.

This clonotype has ten or more counts. The CDR3 bases are TGCAGCGGCCTCCCCTTGAACAATGAGCAGTTCTTC. Its translation: CSGLPLNNEQFF. The chain joins TRBV29-1 to TRBJ2-1; D gene unclear. CDR1 is SQVTM, CDR2 ANQGSEA, per germline. The CDR3 extends over 12 amino acids. V was shortened by 7 bases and J by 5 bases, with 12 bases between the two germline ends.

This clonotype was seen at least ten times. V gene TRBV28 combines with J gene TRBJ1-6, with TRBD1 matching over 7 bases. The germline CDR1 and CDR2 sequences are MDHEN and SYDVKM. The CDR3 consists of 16 residues. The trim removed 4 bases at V and 5 bases at J, leaving 8 bases unmatched. The CDR3 here is CASSSFPGQNNSPLHF. Written as DNA, the CDR3 is TGTGCCAGCAGTTCCTTCCCGGGACAGAATAATTCACCCCTCCACTTT.

This clonotype was seen repeatedly, ten times or more. V is TRBV5-1 and J is TRBJ1-1; TRBD1 is a possible D gene (6 bases). V shed 0 bases and J shed 1 base, with 10 bases lying between them. The germline CDR1 and CDR2 sequences are SGHRS and YFSETQ. The CDR3 is 15 residues long. Here the CDR3 DNA reads TGCGCCAGCAGCTTGGGGGTAGGGGGGAACACTGAAGCTTTCTTT. Protein: CASSLGVGGNTEAFF.

This clonotype was detected many times. The chain carries TRBV5-1 and TRBJ2-3, with a possible D match to TRBD2 (5 bases). V was pared by 0 bases and J by 2 bases, with 10 bases between. Germline assignment: CDR1 SGHRS and CDR2 YFSETQ. The CDR3 has 15 residues. The CDR3 region is CASSLGLLATDTQYF. DNA of the CDR3: TGCGCCAGCAGCTTGGGTTTGCTAGCCACAGATACGCAGTATTTT.

Ten or more counts support this clonotype. V is TRBV7-6 and J is TRBJ2-1, with D perhaps TRBD1 or TRBD2 (6 bases each). Trimming left V 5 bases short and J 3 bases short, with 14 bases between. The V gene's germline CDR1 is SGHVS and CDR2 FNYEAQ. CDR3 length: 15 residues. In DNA form, the CDR3 reads TGTGCCAGCAGCCGGTCCGGAGGGGGCTACAATGAGCAGTTCTTC. Translated: CASSRSGGGYNEQFF.

Ten or more counts support this clonotype. The J gene is TRBJ2-5, the V gene TRBV5-1; 7 nucleotides agree with TRBD2. Germline V gives CDR1 SGHRS, CDR2 YFSETQ. The ends lost 7 bases at V and 2 bases at J; junction bases unmatched: 11. This CDR3 spans 15 amino acids. For the CDR3, the DNA is TGCGCCAGCCTCGACGGGACTACCACACAAGAGACCCAGTACTTC. It specifies CASLDGTTTQETQYF.